The following is a T cell receptor (beta chain) sequence with its context. Its antigen is currently unknown. CDR1 and CDR2 (germline): KGHDR, SFDVKD. The trim removed 4 bases at V and 9 bases at J, leaving 10 bases unmatched. The CDR3 runs to 16 residues. The sample comes from a study of post-analysis software for immune sequencing data. Study results and limitations: The five TRBV segments detected at higher frequency in patients than in controls included TRBV5-6, TRBV5-1 and TRBV20-1.

Each TCR beta cDNA library carried unique molecular identifiers. Input populations of about 0.85 to 11 million T cells gave rise to around 480,000 cDNA molecules. TCRdb reprocessed the PCR reads with MiXCR, giving one entry per CDR3 protein. The table lists about 400,000 distinct CDR3 sequences, about a third of them singletons. The V and J genes are TRBV24-1 and TRBJ2-1; the match to TRBD1 covers 11 bases. The sample comprised blood. This TCR came from a girl aged 5 to 17 with multiple sclerosis. The CDR3 loop reads CATSDLTGQGAREQFF. The CDR3 DNA sequence: TGTGCCACCAGTGACCTGACCGGACAGGGGGCGCGTGAGCAGTTCTTC.